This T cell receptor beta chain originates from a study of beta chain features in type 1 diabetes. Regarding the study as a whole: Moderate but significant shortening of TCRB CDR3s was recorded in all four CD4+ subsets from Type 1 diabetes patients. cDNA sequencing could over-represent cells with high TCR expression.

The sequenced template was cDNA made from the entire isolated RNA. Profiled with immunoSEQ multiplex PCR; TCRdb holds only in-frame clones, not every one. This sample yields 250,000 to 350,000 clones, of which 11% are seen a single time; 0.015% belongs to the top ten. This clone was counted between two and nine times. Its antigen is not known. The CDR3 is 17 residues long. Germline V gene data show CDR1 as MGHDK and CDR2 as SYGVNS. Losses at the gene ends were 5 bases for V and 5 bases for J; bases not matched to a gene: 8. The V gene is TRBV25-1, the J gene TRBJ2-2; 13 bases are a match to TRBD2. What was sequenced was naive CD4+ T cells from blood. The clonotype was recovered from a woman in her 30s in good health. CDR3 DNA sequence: TGTGCCAGCAGTTCCGGACTAGCGGGAGTGGTGACCGGGGAGCTGTTTTTT. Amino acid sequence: CASSSGLAGVVTGELFF.